What follows is one TCR beta chain and its context. Its antigen is currently not known. No qualities accompany the bases; no much larger clone lies one base away. TCR repertoires of sorted CD4+ and CD8+ blood T cells from severe aplastic anemia patients and healthy subjects were deep-sequenced in the study. Ficoll-Paque density gradient centrifugation was used to isolate peripheral blood mononuclear cells. Before DNA extraction, CD4+ and CD8+ T cells were sorted by FACS or by magnetic beads. This specimen comes from a study of CD8+CD57+ T cells in acquired aplastic anemia (dated by TCRdb to 2016 to 2019). Background for the entire study: A mean of approximately 2.9 ug of DNA, ranging from roughly 0.2 to 27.4 ug, was extracted from sorted CD4+ and CD8+ cells. An average of approximately 10 million reads for CD4+ cells and 11.0 million reads for CD8+ cells was obtained from healthy donor samples. The study at large found these results: Between patients and healthy controls, no significant difference in CD8+ Simpson's diversity was found (P=0.060). Some 31 CD8+ CDR3 sequences were shared between patients and controls but appeared highly expressed in patients and within their immunodominant clones.

Genomic DNA was used as template for profiling of TCR beta VDJ combinations and CDR3 sequences. An Illumina HiSeq 2000 was the platform used for TCR repertoire sequencing. The authors' pipeline ran thus. Repertoires were assessed using TRBV/TRBJ rearrangement plots, CDR3 size and DJ length profiles, and Simpson's diversity index. The most abundant DNA sequence in the deep sequencing data was defined as the immunodominant clone. CDR3 amino acid sequences were screened for sharing across subjects and were compared with published repertoires and the VDJdb database. In TCRdb, the public reads were trimmed at Q25 with fastp and aligned with MiXCR, with productive beta chains retained. Duplicate CDR3 protein sequences are folded into a single record with the most common DNA and genes. TCRdb, not the authors, supplied the V and J calls. In all, the sample holds about 420,000 distinct CDR3 sequences, and roughly 68% of those were seen once. The top ten clonotypes cover approximately 4% of the sample.

Looking up the germline V gene yields CDR1 SGHDT and CDR2 YYEEEE. V sheds 0 bases and J sheds 5 bases, leaving 14 bases between their ends. The CDR3 covers 16 residues, taking in both the cysteine and the phenylalanine. Solely the CDR3 DNA is kept, with 48 bases framed from the first base. The receptor's source is a human donor in good health, serving as a control. Sequencing was done on a sample of sorted CD4+, CD8+, or CD8+CD57+ T cells (not recorded which) from PBMCs. The sequence links TRBV5-6 to TRBJ2-2; the D gene identity is not certain. Here is the DNA: TGTGCCAGCAGCTTGGGGGTCTCATTGGTAACCGGGGAGCTGTTTTTT. Its coded protein is CASSLGVSLVTGELFF.